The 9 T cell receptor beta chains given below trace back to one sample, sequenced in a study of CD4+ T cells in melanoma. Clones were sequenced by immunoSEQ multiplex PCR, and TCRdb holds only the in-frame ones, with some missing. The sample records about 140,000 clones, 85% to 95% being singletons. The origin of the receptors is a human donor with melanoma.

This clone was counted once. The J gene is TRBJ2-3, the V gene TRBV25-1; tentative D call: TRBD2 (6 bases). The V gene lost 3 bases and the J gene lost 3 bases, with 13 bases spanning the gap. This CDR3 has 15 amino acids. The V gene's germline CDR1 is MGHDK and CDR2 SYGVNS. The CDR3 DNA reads TGTGCCAGCAGTGAGGCCCGGGGGAGTACAGATACGCAGTATTTT. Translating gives CASSEARGSTDTQYF.

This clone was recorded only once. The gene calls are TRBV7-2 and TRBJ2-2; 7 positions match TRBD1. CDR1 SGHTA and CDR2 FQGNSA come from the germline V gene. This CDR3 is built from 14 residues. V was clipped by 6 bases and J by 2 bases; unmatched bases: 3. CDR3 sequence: CASRRTGNTGELFF. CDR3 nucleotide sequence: TGTGCCAGCAGACGGACAGGAAACACCGGGGAGCTGTTTTTT.

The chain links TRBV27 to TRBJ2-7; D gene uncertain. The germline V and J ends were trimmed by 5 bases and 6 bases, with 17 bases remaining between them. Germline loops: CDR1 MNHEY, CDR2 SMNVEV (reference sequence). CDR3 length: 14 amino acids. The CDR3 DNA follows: TGTGCCAGCAGTCCACGAGGACGCGTGGGCGAGCAGTACTTC. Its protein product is CASSPRGRVGEQYF.

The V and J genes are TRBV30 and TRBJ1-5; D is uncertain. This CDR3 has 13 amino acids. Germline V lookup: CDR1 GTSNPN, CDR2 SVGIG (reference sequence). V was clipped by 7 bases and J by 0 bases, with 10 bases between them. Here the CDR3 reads CASQVNSNQPQHF. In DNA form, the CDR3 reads TGTGCCTCCCAGGTTAATAGCAATCAGCCCCAGCATTTT.

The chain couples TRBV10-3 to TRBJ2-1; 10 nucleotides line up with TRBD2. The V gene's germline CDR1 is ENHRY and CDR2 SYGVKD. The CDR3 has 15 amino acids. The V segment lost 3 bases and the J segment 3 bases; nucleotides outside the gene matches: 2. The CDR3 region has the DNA TGTGCCATCAGTGAACGGACTAGCGGCTACAATGAGCAGTTCTTC. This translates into CAISERTSGYNEQFF.

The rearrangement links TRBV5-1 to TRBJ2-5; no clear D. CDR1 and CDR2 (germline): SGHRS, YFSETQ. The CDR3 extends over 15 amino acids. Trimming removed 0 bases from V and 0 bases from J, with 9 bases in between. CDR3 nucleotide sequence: TGCGCCAGCAGCTTGGTACCTATGTACCAAGAGACCCAGTACTTC. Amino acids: CASSLVPMYQETQYF.

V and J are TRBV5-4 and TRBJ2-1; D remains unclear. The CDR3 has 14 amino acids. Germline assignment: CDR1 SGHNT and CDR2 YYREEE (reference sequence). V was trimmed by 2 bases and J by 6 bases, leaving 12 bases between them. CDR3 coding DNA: TGTGCCAGCAGCTTAAACATAAACCCCAATGAGCAGTTCTTC. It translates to CASSLNINPNEQFF.

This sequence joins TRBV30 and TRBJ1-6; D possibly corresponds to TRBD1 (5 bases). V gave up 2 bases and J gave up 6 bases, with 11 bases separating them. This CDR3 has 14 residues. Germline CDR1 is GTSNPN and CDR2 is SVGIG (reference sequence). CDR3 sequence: CAWSLRQTNSPLHF. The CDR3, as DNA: TGTGCCTGGAGTCTCCGACAGACTAATTCACCCCTCCACTTT.

This chain's CDR3 is CASSTGTSDTQYF. The CDR3 nucleotides read TGTGCCAGCAGCACGGGGACCTCCGATACGCAGTATTTT. The rearrangement joins TRBV7-3 to TRBJ2-3; D could derive from TRBD1 or TRBD2 (5 bases each). V gave up 5 bases and J gave up 6 bases, with 12 bases separating them. CDR3 length: 13 amino acids. Germline values: CDR1 SGHTA, CDR2 FQGTGA.